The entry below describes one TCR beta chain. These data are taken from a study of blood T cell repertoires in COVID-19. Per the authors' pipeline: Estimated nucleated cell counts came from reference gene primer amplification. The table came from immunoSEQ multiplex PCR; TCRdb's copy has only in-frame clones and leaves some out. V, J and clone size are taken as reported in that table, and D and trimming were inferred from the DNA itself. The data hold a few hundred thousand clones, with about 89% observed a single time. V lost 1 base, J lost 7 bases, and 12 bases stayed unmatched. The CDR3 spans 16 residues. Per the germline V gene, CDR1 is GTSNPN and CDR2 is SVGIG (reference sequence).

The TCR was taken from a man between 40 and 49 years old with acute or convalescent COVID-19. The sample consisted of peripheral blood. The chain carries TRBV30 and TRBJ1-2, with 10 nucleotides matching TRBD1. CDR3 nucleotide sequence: TGTGCCTGGAGTGATGGGGCCCGGGGACAGGGGTTTGGCTACACCTTC. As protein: CAWSDGARGQGFGYTF. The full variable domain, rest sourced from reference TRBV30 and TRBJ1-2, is SQTIHQWPATLVQPVGSPLSLECTVEGTSNPNLYWYRQAAGRGLQLLFYSVGIGQISSEVPQNLSASRPQDRQFILSSKKLLLSDSGFYLCAWSDGARGQGFGYTFGSGTRLTVV.